The rows below give T cell receptor beta chains drawn from one sample of a study of Ad26.COV2.S vaccination and SARS-CoV-2 variants. The table came from immunoSEQ multiplex PCR; TCRdb's copy has only in-frame clones and leaves some out. Among 380,000 or so clones listed, about 80% were seen once. The source was peripheral blood, collected in a trial of Ad26.COV2.S vaccine versus placebo. These TCRs come from a person aged 18-60 years who received the Ad26.COV2.S COVID-19 vaccine or a placebo. CDR3s include the opening cysteine and the closing phenylalanine or tryptophan. The D gene is left open where the match is weak. Rows give clone size only sometimes, using once, few, many, or a class for an expanded clone.

J	size	D	V	DNA	CDR3
TRBJ2-7	-	-	TRBV29-1	TGCAGCGTCGGGGAGGTTGGCTCCTACGAGCAGTACTTC	CSVGEVGSYEQYF
TRBJ1-2	few	-	TRBV7-3	TGTGCCAGCAGCTTAACACAGGGAGGTGGCTACACCTTC	CASSLTQGGGYTF
TRBJ2-3	few	-	TRBV11-3	TGTGCCAGCAGCGTCGGGCGGGGCGCAGATACGCAGTATTTT	CASSVGRGADTQYF
TRBJ1-6	-	-	TRBV3-1/TRBV3-2	TGTGCCAGCAGCCGACAGTTGTCGAATTCACCCCTCCACTTT	CASSRQLSNSPLHF
TRBJ1-1	-	-	TRBV7-9	TGTGCCAGCAGCTTAGTAAGTGCTAGGAACACTGAAGCTTTCTTT	CASSLVSARNTEAFF
TRBJ1-4	-	-	TRBV5-1	TGCGCCAGCAGCTTTAGGGGGGGCGATTCGGTAAAACTGTTTTTT	CASSFRGGDSVKLFF
TRBJ1-4	-	-	TRBV18	TGTGCCAGCCGTAAAACGGGAGGGGCTAATGAAAAACTGTTTTTT	CASRKTGGANEKLFF
TRBJ1-6	-	-	TRBV5-1	TGCGCCAGCAGCTTGGAAGGGGTGTACAATTCACCCCTCCACTTT	CASSLEGVYNSPLHF
TRBJ1-1	-	-	TRBV13	TGTGCCAGCAGCGATGGACCAGGGAACACTGAAGCTTTCTTT	CASSDGPGNTEAFF
TRBJ2-2	once	TRBD2	TRBV5-1	TGCGCCAGCAGCGGAAGCGGGGGTTCGGCCACCGGGGAGCTGTTTTTT	CASSGSGGSATGELFF
TRBJ2-3	-	TRBD2	TRBV7-3	TGTGCCAGCAGGCCTAGACCGACTAGCGGGAGTTCTAGCACAGATACGCAGTATTTT	CASRPRPTSGSSSTDTQYF
TRBJ1-6	-	-	TRBV27	TGTGCCAGCAGACTCCGACTGGATTCACCCCTCCACTTT	CASRLRLDSPLHF
TRBJ2-1	-	TRBD2	TRBV3-1/TRBV3-2	TGTGCCAGCAGCCAAGGTGAAGCGGGGTACAATGAGCAGTTCTTC	CASSQGEAGYNEQFF
TRBJ2-1	-	-	TRBV5-8	TGTGCCAGCAGCGTGTGGACGGTGAGAGACAATGAGCAGTTCTTC	CASSVWTVRDNEQFF
TRBJ1-1	-	-	TRBV19	TGTGCCAGTAGGTCGACGGGCACTGAAGCTTTCTTT	CASRSTGTEAFF
TRBJ2-1	-	-	TRBV6-4	TGTGCCAGCAGTGACGGCTACGTCTCGGGCGAGCAGTTCTTC	CASSDGYVSGEQFF
TRBJ2-2	-	-	TRBV27	TGTGCCAGCAGTTTGAGAGGCGGGGAGCTGTTTTTT	CASSLRGGELFF
TRBJ1-2	-	-	TRBV20-1	TGCAGTGCTCGATTTGGGGGGGGCTACACCTTC	CSARFGGGYTF
TRBJ1-2	-	-	TRBV10-3	TGTGCCATCAGTGAGGAATCAAAAGGGGTGAACTATGGCTACACCTTC	CAISEESKGVNYGYTF
TRBJ2-5	-	TRBD2	TRBV6-2/TRBV6-3	TGTGCCAGCAGTCCCCGGGGAGCGGGGGACCAAGAGACCCAGTACTTC	CASSPRGAGDQETQYF
TRBJ2-5	-	-	TRBV6-5	TGTGCCAGCAGTTATGGACGGCGACAAGAGACCCAGTACTTC	CASSYGRRQETQYF
TRBJ2-1	many	-	TRBV14	TGTGCCAGCAGCCCCAGCCCCAACTACAATGAGCAGTTCTTC	CASSPSPNYNEQFF
TRBJ2-1	-	-	TRBV24-1	TGTGCCACCAGTGTCGGCAATGAGCAGTTCTTC	CATSVGNEQFF
TRBJ2-7	-	-	TRBV6-1	TGTGCCAGCAGTGAAATAGCCGGCTTCTACGAGCAGTACTTC	CASSEIAGFYEQYF
TRBJ1-5	-	-	TRBV6-5	TGTGCCAGCAGTTACGGGGGTATTAATCAGCCCCAGCATTTT	CASSYGGINQPQHF
TRBJ2-2	-	-	TRBV6-5	TGTGCCAGCAGTTCGAGCGCGTGGGTCGGGGAGCTGTTTTTT	CASSSSAWVGELFF
TRBJ1-2	-	-	TRBV6-5	TGTGCCAGCAGCCTCAGGGGCCCTAACTATGGCTACACCTTC	CASSLRGPNYGYTF
TRBJ1-2	-	-	TRBV11-3	TGTGCCAGCAGCACGGACGGAAACAACTATGGCTACACCTTC	CASSTDGNNYGYTF
TRBJ2-1	-	-	TRBV6-5	TGTGCCAGCAGTATACCGGGACCCCGAAGAGTCTTC	CASSIPGPRRVF
TRBJ1-1	-	-	TRBV5-6	TGTGCCAGCAGCTACCCGCGGGATTATGCTGAAGCTTTCTTT	CASSYPRDYAEAFF
TRBJ2-6	-	-	TRBV5-4	TGTGCCAGCAGCCCCCCGATATCCTCCGTCCTGACTTTC	CASSPPISSVLTF
TRBJ1-5	-	-	TRBV5-8	TGTGCCAGCAGCTTGGTACAGCCCCAGCATTTT	CASSLVQPQHF
TRBJ2-5	-	TRBD2	TRBV7-2	TGTGCCAGCAGCTTAGCGGGGGGGTCCAAGGCCCAGTACTTC	CASSLAGGSKAQYF
TRBJ1-1	-	-	TRBV25-1	TGTGCCAGCAGTGATTCCGAGGACCGTGGAGCTTTCTTT	CASSDSEDRGAFF
TRBJ1-2	-	-	TRBV5-6	TGTGCCAGCAGCTTGCTAGGACGCGACTACACCTTC	CASSLLGRDYTF
TRBJ2-7	once	-	TRBV5-5	TGTGCCAGCAGCTTTGCAGGGGTGGTATACGAGCAGTACTTC	CASSFAGVVYEQYF
TRBJ2-3	-	TRBD2	TRBV4-2	TGTGCCAGCAGCCAAGAAAAAAACTGGCGGGGGATGATGGATACGCAGTATTTT	CASSQEKNWRGMMDTQYF
TRBJ1-1	-	TRBD1	TRBV13	TGTGCCAGCAGCTTTATAGGACAGGAGAACACTGAAGCTTTCTTT	CASSFIGQENTEAFF
TRBJ2-3	-	TRBD1	TRBV9	TGTGCCAGCAGCGTAAGGGACAGTACGCAGTATTTT	CASSVRDSTQYF
TRBJ2-1	-	-	TRBV7-9	TGTGCCAGCAGCATCCTAACTAGGGGCCACAATGAGCAGTTCTTC	CASSILTRGHNEQFF
TRBJ2-3	-	TRBD2	TRBV4-1	TGCGCCAGCAGCCAAGGGCTAGCGGGAGGGCGCACAGATACGCAGTATTTT	CASSQGLAGGRTDTQYF
TRBJ1-5	-	-	TRBV10-1	TGCGCCGGCGGAGGCCACAATAGCAATCAGCCCCAGCATTTT	CAGGGHNSNQPQHF
TRBJ2-1	-	TRBD2	TRBV29-1	TGCAGCGTAATAGGGACTAGCGGGCCTATGGAGTTCTTC	CSVIGTSGPMEFF
TRBJ2-2	-	-	TRBV5-1	TGCGCCAGCAACCTGTGGTCCGGGGAGCTGTTTTTT	CASNLWSGELFF
TRBJ1-5	-	-	TRBV12-3/TRBV12-4	TGTGCCAGCAGTTTCAGGGGCAATCAGCCCCAGCATTTT	CASSFRGNQPQHF
TRBJ2-2	-	-	TRBV2	TGTGCCAGCAGTTCCTCCACCGGGGAGCTGTTTTTT	CASSSSTGELFF
TRBJ2-7	-	TRBD2	TRBV9	TGTGCCAGCAGCGTAGCTGGTAGCGGGGGGATCTTCTCCGAGCAGTACTTC	CASSVAGSGGIFSEQYF
TRBJ2-2	-	-	TRBV21-1	TGTGCCAGCTACCGGGAACAGGATGGGGTGCGTACAAACACCGGGGAGCTGTTTTTT	CASYREQDGVRTNTGELFF
TRBJ1-2	-	-	TRBV4-2	TGTGCCAGCAGCCAAGAAGGCGGGGTTACCAACTATGGCTACACCTTC	CASSQEGGVTNYGYTF
TRBJ1-5	-	-	TRBV6-5	TGTGCCAGCAGCGGCGGGCCAGGGGATAATCAGCCCCAGCATTTT	CASSGGPGDNQPQHF
TRBJ2-5	-	-	TRBV11-1	TGTGCCAGCAGCCGGTCCAGAACAGAGACCCAGTACTTC	CASSRSRTETQYF
TRBJ1-2	-	-	TRBV19	TGTGCCAGTAGTACCACCCCGGTTAACAGCTACACCTTC	CASSTTPVNSYTF
TRBJ1-4	once	TRBD1	TRBV10-1	TGCGCCAGCAAGAACAGGGGCGAACTGTTTTTT	CASKNRGELFF
TRBJ1-6	-	-	TRBV6-6	TGTGCCAGCAGGAGGGGACAAGTTCCACCCCTCCACTTT	CASRRGQVPPLHF
TRBJ1-2	-	TRBD1	TRBV3-1/TRBV3-2	TGTGCCAGCAGCCACCGACAGGGGCCTGGCTACACCTTC	CASSHRQGPGYTF
TRBJ2-7	-	-	TRBV6-2/TRBV6-3	TGTGCCAGCAGTTACTCGACTTGGTCTAGGGCGGTCGGCTTTAGCGAGCAGTACTTC	CASSYSTWSRAVGFSEQYF
TRBJ2-1	-	-	TRBV18	TGTGCCAGCTCACCACTTTTCTCGGGGGGCGATGAGCAGTTCTTC	CASSPLFSGGDEQFF